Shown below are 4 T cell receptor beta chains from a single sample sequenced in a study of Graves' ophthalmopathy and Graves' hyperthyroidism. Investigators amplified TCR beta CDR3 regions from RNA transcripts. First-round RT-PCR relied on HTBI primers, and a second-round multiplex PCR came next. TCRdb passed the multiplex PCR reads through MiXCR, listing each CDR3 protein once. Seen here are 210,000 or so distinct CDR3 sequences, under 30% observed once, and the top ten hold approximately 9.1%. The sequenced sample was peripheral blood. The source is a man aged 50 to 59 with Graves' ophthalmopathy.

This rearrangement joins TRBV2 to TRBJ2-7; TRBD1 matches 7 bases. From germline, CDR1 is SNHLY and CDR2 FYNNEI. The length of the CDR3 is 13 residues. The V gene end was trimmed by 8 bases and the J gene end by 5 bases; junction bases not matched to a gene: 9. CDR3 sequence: CASRSSGTDEQYF. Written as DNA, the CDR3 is TGTGCCAGCCGGTCCTCAGGGACAGACGAGCAGTACTTC. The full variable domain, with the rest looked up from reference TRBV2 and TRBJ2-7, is EPEVTQTPSHQVTQMGQEVILRCVPISNHLYFYWYRQILGQKVEFLVSFYNNEISEKSEIFDDQFSVERPDGSNFTLKIRSTKLEDSAMYFCASRSSGTDEQYFGPGTRLTVT.

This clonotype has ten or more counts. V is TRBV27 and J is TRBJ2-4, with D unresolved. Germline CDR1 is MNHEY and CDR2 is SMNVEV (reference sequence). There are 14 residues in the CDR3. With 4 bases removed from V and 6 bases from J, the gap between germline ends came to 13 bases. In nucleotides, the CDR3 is TGTGCCAGCAGTTCCAGCCGTAGTGTAAACATTCAGTACTTC. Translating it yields CASSSSRSVNIQYF.

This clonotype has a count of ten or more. The CDR3 DNA sequence: TGTGCCAGCAGTCAGGGACAGCGCTACGAGCAGTACTTC. It translates to CASSQGQRYEQYF. V gene TRBV12-3 or TRBV12-4 combines with J gene TRBJ2-7; 7 positions agree with TRBD1. J was trimmed by 3 bases and V by 5 bases; bases with no gene match: 4. This CDR3 is built from 13 residues.

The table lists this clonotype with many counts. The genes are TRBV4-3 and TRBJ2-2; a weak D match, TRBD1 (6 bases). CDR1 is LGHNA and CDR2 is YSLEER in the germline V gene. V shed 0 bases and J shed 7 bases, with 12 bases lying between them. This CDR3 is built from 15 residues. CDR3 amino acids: CASSQDRGVIGELFF. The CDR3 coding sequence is TGCGCCAGCAGCCAAGACAGGGGTGTAATCGGGGAGCTGTTTTTT.